This TCR beta chain was found in a study of CD8 T cells in ankylosing spondylitis. Trimming at V came to 0 bases and at J to 0 bases, leaving 8 bases not matched to a gene. The CDR3 is 17 residues long. CDR1 and CDR2 (germline): SGHRS, YFSETQ. TCRdb re-derived calls from the 5' RACE reads in MiXCR, one entry per CDR3 protein. The data show roughly 400,000 distinct CDR3 sequences, more than 20% seen once. Study-wide points: Prior literature has documented some motif variants in synovial fluid and blood from reactive arthritis. Typical of ankylosing spondylitis blood, it appeared, was a TCR beta motif of 7 or 8 highly homologous variants.

This clonotype has only a few counts. What it recognizes is unknown. The TCR sequence derives from a male donor with ankylosing spondylitis. V usage is TRBV5-1 and J usage is TRBJ2-5, with 7 bases fitting TRBD2. Sequenced material: blood, either unsorted or a sorted T cell fraction (not recorded which). The CDR3 reads CASSLALAEGYQETQYF. CDR3 DNA: TGCGCCAGCAGCTTGGCCCTAGCGGAAGGGTACCAAGAGACCCAGTACTTC.